Included here is one T cell receptor (beta chain) sequence, with context. In this sample, this clonotype turned up many times. Its antigen has not been determined. No much larger clone is present one base from it, and per-base qualities are unavailable. Hyperthyroidism patients were newly diagnosed, had a disease duration of under 2 months, and were aged 18 to 65 years. The study excluded patients with uncontrolled infections, other autoimmune diseases, pregnancy or lactation. Diagnoses were based on clinical symptoms, serum thyroxine and TRAb, thyroid ultrasound and orbital computed tomography. For progressor patients, blood was drawn at the first diagnosis of hyperthyroidism, before any ophthalmopathy symptoms had appeared. Ficoll-Paque density gradient centrifugation was used to isolate PBMCs from around 10 ml of fresh peripheral blood. Progressor patients were defined as those initially diagnosed with Graves' hyperthyroidism in whom ophthalmopathy developed during follow-up. Trizol reagent was used to extract total RNA, and RNA quality was then checked on an Agilent 2100 Bioanalyzer.

The sample belongs to a study of T cells in Graves' hyperthyroidism and ophthalmopathy (dated by TCRdb to the late 2010s). Regarding the complete study: Peripheral blood was collected at initial diagnosis, before any treatment. TCR V-J signatures able to tell the groups apart were searched for in a discovery cohort of some 97 patients, of whom under 45 had Graves' ophthalmopathy and under 65 had stable Graves' hyperthyroidism. Prospective prediction of ophthalmopathy was tested in an independent validation cohort consisting of 18 to 20 hyperthyroidism patients and about 17 patients who later progressed to ophthalmopathy. The 100 discovery patients were randomly divided into training and test sets at a 7:3 ratio. In several Graves' hyperthyroidism patients, the study also compared T-cell repertoires from thyroid tissue with T-cell repertoires from blood. Once sampling was done, hyperthyroidism patients were given methimazole at a starting dose of 30 mg daily, whereas ophthalmopathy patients were given high-dose intravenous methylprednisolone. According to the paper, TCR Vbeta CDR3 sequencing was carried out on 120 to 150 peripheral blood samples, which came from fewer than 50 ophthalmopathy, around 74 hyperthyroidism and roughly 17 progressor patients. Beyond this particular receptor, the publication reports: A 13 V-J signature model separated ophthalmopathy from stable hyperthyroidism, with roughly 88% sensitivity and about 81% specificity in cross-validation and 80%/75% in testing. In validation, progression to ophthalmopathy was predicted by the model with roughly 69% sensitivity and 72.22% specificity, a median of roughly 6.4 months before onset. No statistical method was used to fix the sample size in advance, and group allocation was not hidden from the investigators. Most expanded thyroid clonotypes (frequency above 0.001) were also detected in blood, a finding suggesting that blood repertoires may reflect thyroid immune responses.

Trimming at the junction amounts to 5 bases on V and 6 bases on J, and the germline ends lie 21 bases apart. Counted from cysteine to phenylalanine, this CDR3 has 16 amino acids. CDR3 DNA is the only sequence kept; it has 48 bases, read in frame from the first base. The germline V gene (reference sequence) provides CDR1 LNHNV and CDR2 YYDKDF. TCR beta CDR3 regions were amplified from RNA transcripts. The first round of RT-PCR for the TCR CDR3 was performed with the HTBI primer set and the Qiagen OneStep RT-PCR kit. Libraries were constructed in a second round of multiplex PCR, after which size selection and purification were performed. Libraries were sequenced paired-end with 100 bp reads on an Illumina HiSeq2000. The published analysis was carried out like this. SOAPnuke was used to process the raw data, with reads discarded if the reads contained adapters or uncalled bases, had a mean Phred below 15, or lacked an exact constant-primer or identifier match. High-quality paired reads were merged using COPE v1.2.5, and each unique nucleotide sequence was defined as a clonotype. Clonotypes were aligned to IMGT TRBV, TRBD and TRBJ reference segments using MiTCR v1.1. Analysis was restricted to V-J combinations with a frequency above 0.0001, which covered 99% to 99.2% of repertoires. The TCS score was defined as the ratio of F50 (clonal expansion) to E x V (chaos), calculated using BLOSUM62-based TCRdist between CDR3 peptides within each V-J. Welch's t-statistics and random forest reduced roughly 530 V-J features to 13, which were used in a naive Bayes classifier (R e1071). Using fastp trimming at Q25 and MiXCR clonotype assembly, TCRdb reanalyzed the public sequencing data and kept in-frame beta chains. Merged by CDR3 protein, the rows form single entries marked with the most common genes and DNA. The V and J calls follow TCRdb's processing rather than the paper's. This sample is represented by roughly 250,000 distinct CDR3 sequences; about 15% of them were singletons. 10% to 15% of the sample lies in the top ten.

This receptor was taken from a woman between 35 and 50 years old with Graves' hyperthyroidism that later progressed to Graves' ophthalmopathy. Sequenced material: blood. This sequence uses TRBV15 and TRBJ2-3; the D region possibly corresponds to TRBD2 (6 bases align). The CDR3 loop reads CATSGRSSASYDTQYF. The bases read TGTGCCACCAGCGGGAGGTCTAGCGCGAGCTACGATACGCAGTATTTT.